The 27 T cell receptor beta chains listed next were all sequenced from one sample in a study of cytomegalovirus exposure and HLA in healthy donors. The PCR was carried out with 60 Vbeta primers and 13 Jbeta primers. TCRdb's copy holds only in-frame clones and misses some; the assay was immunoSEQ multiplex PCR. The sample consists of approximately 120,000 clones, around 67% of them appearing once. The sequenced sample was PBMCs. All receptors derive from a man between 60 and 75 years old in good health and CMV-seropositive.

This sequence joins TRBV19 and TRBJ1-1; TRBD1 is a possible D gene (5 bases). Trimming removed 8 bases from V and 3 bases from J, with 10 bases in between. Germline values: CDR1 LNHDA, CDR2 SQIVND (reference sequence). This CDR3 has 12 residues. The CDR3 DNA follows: TGTGCCAGTGGGGCACGGGACACTGAAGCTTTCTTT. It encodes CASGARDTEAFF. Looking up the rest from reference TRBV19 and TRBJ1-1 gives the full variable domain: DGGITQSPKYLFRKEGQNVTLSCEQNLNHDAMYWYRQDPGQGLRLIYYSQIVNDFQKGDIAEGYSVSREKKESFPLTVTSAQKNPTAFYLCASGARDTEAFFGQGTRLTVV.

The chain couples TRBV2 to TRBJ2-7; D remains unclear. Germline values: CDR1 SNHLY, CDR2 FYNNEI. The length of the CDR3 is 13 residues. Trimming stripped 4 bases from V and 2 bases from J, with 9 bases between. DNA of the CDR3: TGTGCCAGCAGTGGCGCAGGAACCTACGAGCAGTACTTC. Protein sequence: CASSGAGTYEQYF.

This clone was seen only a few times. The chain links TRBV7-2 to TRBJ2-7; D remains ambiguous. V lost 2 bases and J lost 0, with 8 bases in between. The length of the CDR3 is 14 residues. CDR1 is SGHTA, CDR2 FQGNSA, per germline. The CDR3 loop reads CASSLSYSSYEQYF. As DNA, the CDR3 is TGTGCCAGCAGCTTATCCTATTCCTCCTACGAGCAGTACTTC.

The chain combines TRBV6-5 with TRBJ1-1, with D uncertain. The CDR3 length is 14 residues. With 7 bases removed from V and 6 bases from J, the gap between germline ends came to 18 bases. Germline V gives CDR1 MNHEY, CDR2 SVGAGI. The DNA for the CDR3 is TGTGCCAGCACCGGCCAGCACGCGCAGGCTGAAGCTTTCTTT. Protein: CASTGQHAQAEAFF.

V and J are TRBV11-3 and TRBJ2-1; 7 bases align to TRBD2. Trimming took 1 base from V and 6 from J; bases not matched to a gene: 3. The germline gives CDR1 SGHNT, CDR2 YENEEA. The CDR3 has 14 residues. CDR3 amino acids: CASSLGRLANEQFF. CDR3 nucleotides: TGTGCCAGCAGCTTAGGCCGACTAGCCAATGAGCAGTTCTTC.

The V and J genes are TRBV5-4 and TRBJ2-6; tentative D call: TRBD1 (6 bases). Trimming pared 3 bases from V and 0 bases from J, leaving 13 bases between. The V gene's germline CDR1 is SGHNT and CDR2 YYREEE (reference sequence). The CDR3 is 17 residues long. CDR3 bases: TGTGCCAGCAGCTCAGGGGCCAAGAGCTCTGGGGCCAACGTCCTGACTTTC. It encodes CASSSGAKSSGANVLTF.

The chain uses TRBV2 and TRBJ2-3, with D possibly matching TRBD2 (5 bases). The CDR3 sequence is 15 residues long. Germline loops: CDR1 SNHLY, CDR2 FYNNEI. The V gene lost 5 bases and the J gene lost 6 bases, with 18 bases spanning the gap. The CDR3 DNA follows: TGTGCCAGCAGTCCACACGGTGAAGAGGGCGATACGCAGTATTTT. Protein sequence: CASSPHGEEGDTQYF.

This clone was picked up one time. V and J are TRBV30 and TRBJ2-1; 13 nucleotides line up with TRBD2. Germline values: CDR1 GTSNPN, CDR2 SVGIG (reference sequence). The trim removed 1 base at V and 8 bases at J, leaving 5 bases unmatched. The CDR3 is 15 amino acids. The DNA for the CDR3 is TGTGCCTGGAGTGCTGGGACTAGCGGGGTCTATGAGCAGTTCTTC. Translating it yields CAWSAGTSGVYEQFF.

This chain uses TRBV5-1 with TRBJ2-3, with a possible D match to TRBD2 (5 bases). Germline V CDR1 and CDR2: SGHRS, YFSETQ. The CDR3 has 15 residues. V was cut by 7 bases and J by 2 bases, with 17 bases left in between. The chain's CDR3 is CASSAGIWDTDTQYF. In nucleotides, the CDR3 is TGCGCCAGCTCGGCCGGGATTTGGGACACAGATACGCAGTATTTT.

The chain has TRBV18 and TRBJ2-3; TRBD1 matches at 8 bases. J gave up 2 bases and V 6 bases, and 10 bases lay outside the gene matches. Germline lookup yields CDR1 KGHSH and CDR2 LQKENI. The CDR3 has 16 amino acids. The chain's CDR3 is CASSHLRQGATDTQYF. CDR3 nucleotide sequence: TGTGCCAGCTCCCACCTCCGCCAGGGGGCCACAGATACGCAGTATTTT.

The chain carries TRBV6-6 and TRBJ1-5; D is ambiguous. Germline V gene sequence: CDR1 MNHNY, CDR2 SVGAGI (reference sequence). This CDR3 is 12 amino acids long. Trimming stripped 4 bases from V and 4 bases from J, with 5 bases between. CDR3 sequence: CASSLSNQPQHF. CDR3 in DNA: TGTGCCAGCAGTTTGTCTAATCAGCCCCAGCATTTT.

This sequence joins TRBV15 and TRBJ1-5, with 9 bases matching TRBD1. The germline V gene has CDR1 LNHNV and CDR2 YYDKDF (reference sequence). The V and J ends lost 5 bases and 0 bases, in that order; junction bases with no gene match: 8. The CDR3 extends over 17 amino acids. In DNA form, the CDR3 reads TGTGCCACCAGCCGGGACAGGGAAAGGGATAGCAATCAGCCCCAGCATTTT. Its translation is CATSRDRERDSNQPQHF. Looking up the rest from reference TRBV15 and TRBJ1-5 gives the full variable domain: DAMVIQNPRYQVTQFGKPVTLSCSQTLNHNVMYWYQQKSSQAPKLLFHYYDKDFNNEADTPDNFQSRRPNTSFCFLDIRSPGLGDTAMYLCATSRDRERDSNQPQHFGDGTRLSIL.

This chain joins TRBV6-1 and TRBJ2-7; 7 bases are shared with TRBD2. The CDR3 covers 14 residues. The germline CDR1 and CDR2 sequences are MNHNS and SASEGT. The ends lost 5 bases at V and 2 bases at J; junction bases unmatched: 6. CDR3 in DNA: TGTGCCAGCAGTAGTAGCGGGTTACCCTACGAGCAGTACTTC. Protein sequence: CASSSSGLPYEQYF.

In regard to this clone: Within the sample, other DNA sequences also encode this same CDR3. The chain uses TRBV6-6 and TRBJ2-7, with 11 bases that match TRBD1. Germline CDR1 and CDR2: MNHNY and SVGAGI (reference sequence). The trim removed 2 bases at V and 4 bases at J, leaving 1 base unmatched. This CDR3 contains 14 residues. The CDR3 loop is CASSYRDRGYEQYF. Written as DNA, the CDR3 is TGTGCCAGCAGTTACCGGGACAGGGGGTACGAGCAGTACTTC.

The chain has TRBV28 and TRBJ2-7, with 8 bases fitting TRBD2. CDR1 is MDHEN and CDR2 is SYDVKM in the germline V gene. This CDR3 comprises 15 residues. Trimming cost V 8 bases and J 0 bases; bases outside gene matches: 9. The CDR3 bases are TGTGCCAGCGGCACACGGGAGGGCTACTCCTACGAGCAGTACTTC. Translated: CASGTREGYSYEQYF.

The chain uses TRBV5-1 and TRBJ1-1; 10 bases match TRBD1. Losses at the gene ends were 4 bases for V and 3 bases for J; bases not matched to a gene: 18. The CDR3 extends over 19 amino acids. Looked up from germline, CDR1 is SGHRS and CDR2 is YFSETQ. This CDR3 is CASSQTRTGGLSEDTEAFF. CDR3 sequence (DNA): TGCGCCAGCAGCCAGACTAGGACAGGGGGATTGTCTGAGGACACTGAAGCTTTCTTT. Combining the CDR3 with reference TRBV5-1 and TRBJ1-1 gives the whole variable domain KAGVTQTPRYLIKTRGQQVTLSCSPISGHRSVSWYQQTPGQGLQFLFEYFSETQRNKGNFPGRFSGRQFSNSRSEMNVSTLELGDSALYLCASSQTRTGGLSEDTEAFFGQGTRLTVV.

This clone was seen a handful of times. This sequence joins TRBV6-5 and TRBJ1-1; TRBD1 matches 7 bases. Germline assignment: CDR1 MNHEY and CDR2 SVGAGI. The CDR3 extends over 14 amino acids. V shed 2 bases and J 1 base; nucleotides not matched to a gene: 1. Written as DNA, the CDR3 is TGTGCCAGCAGTTACAACAGGGGGAACACTGAAGCTTTCTTT. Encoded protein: CASSYNRGNTEAFF.

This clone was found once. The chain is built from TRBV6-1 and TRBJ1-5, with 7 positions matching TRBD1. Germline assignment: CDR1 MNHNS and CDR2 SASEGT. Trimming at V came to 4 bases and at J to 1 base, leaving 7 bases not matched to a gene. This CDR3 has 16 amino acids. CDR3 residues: CASSGNRGTSNQPQHF. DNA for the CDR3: TGTGCCAGCAGTGGCAACAGGGGTACGAGCAATCAGCCCCAGCATTTT.

CDR3 sequence (DNA): TGTGCCAGCAGCCCAGTCCCGGGACAGGGGGCGGAGACCCAGTACTTC. Its translation is CASSPVPGQGAETQYF. V and J are TRBV7-8 and TRBJ2-5, with 12 bases that match TRBD1. V lost 5 bases to trimming and J lost 5 bases; unmatched junction nucleotides: 9. CDR3 size: 16 residues. The germline V gene encodes CDR1 SGHVS and CDR2 FQNEAQ.

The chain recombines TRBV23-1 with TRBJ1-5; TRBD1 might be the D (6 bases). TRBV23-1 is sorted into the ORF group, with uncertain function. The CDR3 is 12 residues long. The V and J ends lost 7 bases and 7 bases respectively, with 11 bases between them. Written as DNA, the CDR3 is TGCGCCAGCATTGGGGGCACCCAGCCCCAGCATTTT. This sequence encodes CASIGGTQPQHF.

The CDR3 DNA follows: TGTGCCAGCAGTGACCTTCCTTTTCAAGAGACCCAGTACTTC. Its translation: CASSDLPFQETQYF. The chain carries TRBV6-1 and TRBJ2-5, with D unresolved. The germline V gene encodes CDR1 MNHNS and CDR2 SASEGT. The CDR3 is 14 residues long. Trimming pared 3 bases from V and 2 bases from J, leaving 10 bases between.

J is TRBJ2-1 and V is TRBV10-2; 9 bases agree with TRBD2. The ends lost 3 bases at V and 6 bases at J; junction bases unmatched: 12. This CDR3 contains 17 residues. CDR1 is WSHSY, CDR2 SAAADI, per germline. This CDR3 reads CASSDTISGGMGNEQFF. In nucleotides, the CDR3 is TGCGCCAGCAGTGACACTATTAGCGGGGGCATGGGCAATGAGCAGTTCTTC.

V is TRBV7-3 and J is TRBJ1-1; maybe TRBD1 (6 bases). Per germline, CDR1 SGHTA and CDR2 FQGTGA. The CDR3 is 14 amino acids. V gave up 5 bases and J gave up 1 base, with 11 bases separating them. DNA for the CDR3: TGTGCCAGCAGCCCGGGGGGACAGAACACTGAAGCTTTCTTT. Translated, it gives CASSPGGQNTEAFF.

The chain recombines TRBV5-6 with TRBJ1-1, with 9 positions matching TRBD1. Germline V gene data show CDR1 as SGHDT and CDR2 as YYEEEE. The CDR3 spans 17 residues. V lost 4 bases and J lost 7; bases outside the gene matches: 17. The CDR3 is CASSPYRGQGTPIEAFF. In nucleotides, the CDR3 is TGTGCCAGCAGCCCATACAGGGGGCAGGGGACGCCTATTGAAGCTTTCTTT.

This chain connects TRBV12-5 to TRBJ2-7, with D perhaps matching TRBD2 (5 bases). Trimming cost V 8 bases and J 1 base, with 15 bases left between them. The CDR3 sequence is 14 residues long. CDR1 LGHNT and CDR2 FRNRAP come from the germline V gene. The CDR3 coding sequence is TGTGCTAGTCCGGGATCTTTCCCTTCCTACGAGCAGTACTTC. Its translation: CASPGSFPSYEQYF.

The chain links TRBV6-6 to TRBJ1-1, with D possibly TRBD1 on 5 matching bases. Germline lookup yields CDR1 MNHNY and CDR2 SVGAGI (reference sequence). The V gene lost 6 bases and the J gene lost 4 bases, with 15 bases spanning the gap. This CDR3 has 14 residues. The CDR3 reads CASSPRQGGTEAFF. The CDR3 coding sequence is TGTGCCAGCAGCCCTCGTCAGGGAGGCACTGAAGCTTTCTTT.

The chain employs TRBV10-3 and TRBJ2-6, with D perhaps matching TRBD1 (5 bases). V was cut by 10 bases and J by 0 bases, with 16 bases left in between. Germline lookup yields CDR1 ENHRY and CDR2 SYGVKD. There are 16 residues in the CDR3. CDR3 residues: CATDDGQISGANVLTF. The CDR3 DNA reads TGTGCCACCGACGACGGACAAATCTCTGGGGCCAACGTCCTGACTTTC.